This T cell receptor beta chain emerged from a study of identical twins' blood T cells. TCRdb reprocessed the 5' RACE reads via MiXCR and lists one record per CDR3 protein. The sample lists 350,000 to 400,000 distinct CDR3 sequences; under 30% were seen once. The CDR3 length is 14 residues. The junction had 3 bases not matched to a gene; V was cut back by 0 bases and J by 3 bases. Germline loops: CDR1 SGHDT, CDR2 YYEEEE. The sequencing input was PBMCs. The receptor was isolated from a woman between 18 and 50 years old in good health. The chain links TRBV5-6 to TRBJ2-7; 7 nucleotides align to TRBD2. The CDR3 region has the DNA TGTGCCAGCAGCTTGGGACTAGCTAACTACGAGCAGTACTTC. Translating gives CASSLGLANYEQYF. Supplemented by reference TRBV5-6 and TRBJ2-7, the full variable domain reads DAGVTQSPTHLIKTRGQQVTLRCSPKSGHDTVSWYQQALGQGPQFIFQYYEEEERQRGNFPDRFSGHQFPNYSSELNVNALLLGDSALYLCASSLGLANYEQYFGPGTRLTVT.